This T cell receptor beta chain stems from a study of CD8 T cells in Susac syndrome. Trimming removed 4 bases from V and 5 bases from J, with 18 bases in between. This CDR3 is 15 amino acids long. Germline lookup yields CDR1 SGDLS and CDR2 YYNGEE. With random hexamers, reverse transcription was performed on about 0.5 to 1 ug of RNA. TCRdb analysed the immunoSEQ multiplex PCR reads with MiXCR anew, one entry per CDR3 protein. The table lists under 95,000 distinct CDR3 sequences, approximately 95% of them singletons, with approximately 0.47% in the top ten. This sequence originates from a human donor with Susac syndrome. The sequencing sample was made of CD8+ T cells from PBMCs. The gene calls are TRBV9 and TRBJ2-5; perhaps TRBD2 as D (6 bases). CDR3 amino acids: CASSPPTGEGETQYF. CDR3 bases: TGTGCCAGCAGCCCCCCGACGGGAGAGGGGGAGACCCAGTACTTC.